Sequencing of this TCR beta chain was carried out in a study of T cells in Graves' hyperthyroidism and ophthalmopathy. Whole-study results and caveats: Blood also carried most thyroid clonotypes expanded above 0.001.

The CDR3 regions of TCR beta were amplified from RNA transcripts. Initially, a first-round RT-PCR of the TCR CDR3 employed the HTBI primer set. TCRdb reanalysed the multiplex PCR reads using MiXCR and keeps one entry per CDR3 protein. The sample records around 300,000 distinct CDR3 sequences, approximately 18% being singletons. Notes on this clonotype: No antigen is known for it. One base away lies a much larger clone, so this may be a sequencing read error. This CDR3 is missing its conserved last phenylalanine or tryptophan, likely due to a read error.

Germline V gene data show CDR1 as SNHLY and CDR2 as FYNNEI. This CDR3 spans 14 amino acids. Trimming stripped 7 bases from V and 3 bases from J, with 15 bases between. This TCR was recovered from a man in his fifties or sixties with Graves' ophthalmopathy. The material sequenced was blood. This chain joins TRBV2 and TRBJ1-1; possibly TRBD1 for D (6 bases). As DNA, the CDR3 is TGTGCCAGCAACTCAGGGGAATCGGACACTGAAGCTTTCCTT. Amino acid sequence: CASNSGESDTEAFL.